Following are 3 T cell receptor beta chains from one sample sequenced in a study of PD-L1 blockade in urothelial cancer. Measured with immunoSEQ multiplex PCR; TCRdb has only the in-frame clones, and not every one. The table lists 45,000 or so clones, approximately 88% of them singletons. The specimen comprised PBMCs, sampled around atezolizumab (anti-PD-L1) treatment. The receptors here all came from a man older than 75 with urothelial cancer.

Concerning this clone itself: It is unclear where the CDR3 begins or ends on the DNA, so no DNA is shown, and the CDR3 is as TCRdb lists it. The chain carries TRBV4-1 and TRBJ2-3; no DNA check was done on the table's D call, TRBD2. A total of 14 residues make up the CDR3, ends included. Germline V gene lookup returns CDR1 MGHRA and CDR2 YSYEKL. The CDR3: CASSQEGVAGGSDF.

This chain connects TRBV7-8 to TRBJ2-7, with 9 bases lining up with TRBD1. Trimming took 2 bases from V and 3 from J; bases not matched to a gene: 11. The CDR3 loop spans 17 amino acids. Germline V gives CDR1 SGHVS, CDR2 FQNEAQ. The CDR3 loop is CASSLTKTGTGIYEQYF. In nucleotides, the CDR3 is TGTGCCAGCAGCTTAACGAAAACCGGGACAGGGATCTACGAGCAGTACTTC.

The table lists this clone with a count of one. The chain joins TRBV27 to TRBJ2-2, with D hard to call. CDR1 MNHEY and CDR2 SMNVEV come from the germline V gene (reference sequence). This CDR3 has 15 amino acids. Trimming shortened V by 3 bases and J by 3 bases, and 11 bases separated the two germline ends. The CDR3 reads CASSFTGGYTGELFF. For the CDR3, the DNA is TGTGCCAGCAGTTTTACCGGCGGTTACACCGGGGAGCTGTTTTTT.